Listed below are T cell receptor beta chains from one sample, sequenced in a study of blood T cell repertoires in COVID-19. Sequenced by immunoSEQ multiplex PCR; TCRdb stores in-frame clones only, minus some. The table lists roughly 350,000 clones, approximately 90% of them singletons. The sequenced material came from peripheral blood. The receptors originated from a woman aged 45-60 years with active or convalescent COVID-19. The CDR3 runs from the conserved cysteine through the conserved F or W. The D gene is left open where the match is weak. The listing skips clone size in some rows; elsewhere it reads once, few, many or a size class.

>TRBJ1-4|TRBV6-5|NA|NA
CASSTVSRSEKLFF
TGTGCCAGCAGTACCGTCAGTCGGAGTGAAAAACTGTTTTTT
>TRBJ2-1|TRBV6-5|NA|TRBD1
CASRTGGPYNEQFF
TGTGCCAGCAGGACAGGGGGCCCCTACAATGAGCAGTTCTTC
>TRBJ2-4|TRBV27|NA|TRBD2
CASSTGGVNIQYF
TGTGCCAGCAGCACGGGAGGGGTAAACATTCAGTACTTC
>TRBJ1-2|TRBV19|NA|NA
CASRPNSPNYGYTF
TGTGCCAGTAGACCGAACTCTCCTAACTATGGCTACACCTTC
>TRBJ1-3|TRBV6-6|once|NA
CASSPVSGNTIYF
TGTGCCAGCAGTCCTGTCTCTGGAAACACCATATATTTT
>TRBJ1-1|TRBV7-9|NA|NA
CASSPFNTEAFF
TGTGCCAGCAGCCCGTTCAACACTGAAGCTTTCTTT
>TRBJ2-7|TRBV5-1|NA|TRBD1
CASSLGQGEQYF
TGCGCCAGCAGCTTAGGACAGGGCGAGCAGTACTTC
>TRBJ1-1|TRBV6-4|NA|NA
CASSPRAGLNTEAFF
TGTGCCAGCAGTCCTCGGGCGGGACTGAACACTGAAGCTTTCTTT
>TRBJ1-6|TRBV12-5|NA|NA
CASGLDSYNSPLHF
TGTGCTAGTGGTCTCGACAGCTACAATTCACCCCTCCACTTT
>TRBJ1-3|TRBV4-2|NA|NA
CASSQEMGPGNTIYF
TGTGCCAGCAGCCAAGAGATGGGGCCTGGAAACACCATATATTTT
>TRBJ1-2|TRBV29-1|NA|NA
CSVEGVPDSLYGYTF
TGCAGCGTTGAAGGGGTGCCGGACAGCCTCTATGGCTACACCTTC
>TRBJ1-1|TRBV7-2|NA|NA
CASSLRWGEDTEAFF
TGTGCCAGCAGCTTACGGTGGGGGGAGGACACTGAAGCTTTCTTT
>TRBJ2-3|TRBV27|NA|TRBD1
CASSPSTGRDTQYF
TGTGCCAGCAGTCCCTCGACAGGGAGAGATACGCAGTATTTT
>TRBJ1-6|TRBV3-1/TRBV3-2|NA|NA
CASRGGTDNSPLHF
TGTGCCAGCCGTGGGGGGACGGATAATTCACCCCTCCACTTT
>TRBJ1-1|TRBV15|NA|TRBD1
CATSTTGTGYTEAFF
TGTGCCACCAGCACCACCGGGACAGGGTACACTGAAGCTTTCTTT
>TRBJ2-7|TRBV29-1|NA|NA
CSVDELTGSGEQYF
TGCAGCGTTGACGAACTTACAGGGAGCGGCGAGCAGTACTTC
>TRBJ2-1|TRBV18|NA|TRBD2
CASSPPSGSLHEQFF
TGTGCCAGCTCACCACCGAGCGGGAGTCTTCATGAGCAGTTCTTC
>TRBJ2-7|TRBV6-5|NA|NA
CASFLRQGGEQYF
TGTGCCAGTTTTCTTAGGCAGGGCGGCGAGCAGTACTTC
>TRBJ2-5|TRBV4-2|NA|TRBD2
CASSRSEIWVAGDQETQYF
TGTGCCAGCAGCCGATCGGAGATTTGGGTAGCGGGAGATCAAGAGACCCAGTACTTC
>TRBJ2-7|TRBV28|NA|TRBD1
CASSPTGVYEQYF
TGTGCCAGCAGCCCGACAGGGGTATACGAGCAGTACTTC
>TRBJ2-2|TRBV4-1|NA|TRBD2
CASSQNPVASGRLRGTGELFF
TGCGCCAGCAGCCAAAACCCCGTGGCTAGCGGGCGCCTCAGGGGCACCGGGGAGCTGTTTTTT
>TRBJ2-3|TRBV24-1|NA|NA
CATSDVSSTDTQYF
TGTGCCACCAGTGACGTTAGTAGCACAGATACGCAGTATTTT
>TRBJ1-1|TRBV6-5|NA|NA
CASSYSGHLNTEAFF
TGTGCCAGCAGTTACTCGGGGCACTTGAACACTGAAGCTTTCTTT
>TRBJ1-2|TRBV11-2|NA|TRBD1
CASSFTGGAYGYTF
TGTGCCAGCAGCTTCACAGGGGGCGCCTATGGCTACACCTTC
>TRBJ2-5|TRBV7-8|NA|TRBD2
CASSFPNLAAKETQYF
TGTGCCAGCAGCTTCCCGAATCTAGCGGCTAAAGAGACCCAGTACTTC
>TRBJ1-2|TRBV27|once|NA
CASSYHSSNYGYTF
TGTGCCAGCAGTTACCACAGCTCCAACTATGGCTACACCTTC
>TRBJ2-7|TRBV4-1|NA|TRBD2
CASSPSSGGAYEQYF
TGCGCCAGCAGCCCTTCTAGCGGAGGTGCCTACGAGCAGTACTTC
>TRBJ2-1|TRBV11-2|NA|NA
CASSLKRTVPNEQFF
TGTGCCAGCAGCTTAAAACGCACGGTCCCCAATGAGCAGTTCTTC
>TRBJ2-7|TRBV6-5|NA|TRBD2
CASSYGRGEAYEQYF
TGTGCCAGCAGTTATGGACGGGGGGAGGCCTACGAGCAGTACTTC
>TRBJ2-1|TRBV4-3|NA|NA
CASSQEFGSNNEQFF
TGCGCCAGCAGCCAAGAATTCGGGTCGAACAATGAGCAGTTCTTC
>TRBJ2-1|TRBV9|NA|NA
CASSPMPNPSDPSSYNEQFF
TGTGCCAGCAGTCCTATGCCCAATCCTAGCGACCCTAGCTCCTACAATGAGCAGTTCTTC
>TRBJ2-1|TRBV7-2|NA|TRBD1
CASSSRQGSNEQFF
TGTGCCAGCAGCTCAAGACAGGGTAGCAATGAGCAGTTCTTC
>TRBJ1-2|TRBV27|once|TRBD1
CASSLRQGQSGYTF
TGTGCCAGCAGTCTAAGACAGGGTCAGAGCGGCTACACCTTC
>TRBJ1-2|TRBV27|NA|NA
CASSFRGDGYTF
TGTGCCAGCAGTTTCAGGGGAGACGGCTACACCTTC
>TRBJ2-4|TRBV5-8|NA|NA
CASSREGTVLNIQYF
TGTGCCAGCAGCCGGGAGGGGACAGTTTTAAACATTCAGTACTTC
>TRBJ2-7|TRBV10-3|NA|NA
CAISESGGPIEQYF
TGTGCCATCAGTGAGTCGGGGGGACCCATCGAGCAGTACTTC
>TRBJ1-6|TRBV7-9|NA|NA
CASSLALLDSPLHF
TGTGCCAGCAGCTTAGCGCTACTTGATTCACCCCTCCACTTT
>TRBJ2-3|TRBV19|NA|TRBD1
CATHPKGAADTQYF
TGTGCCACACATCCGAAGGGGGCCGCAGATACGCAGTATTTT
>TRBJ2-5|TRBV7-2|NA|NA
CASSSGSRETQYF
TGTGCCAGCAGCTCTGGTAGTCGGGAGACCCAGTACTTC
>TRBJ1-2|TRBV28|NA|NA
CASSSAVTTNYGYTF
TGTGCCAGCAGTTCCGCTGTGACAACCAACTATGGCTACACCTTC
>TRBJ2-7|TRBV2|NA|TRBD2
CASSSLAGGVYEQYF
TGTGCCAGCAGTTCACTAGCGGGAGGGGTCTACGAGCAGTACTTC
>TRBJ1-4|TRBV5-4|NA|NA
CASSPGFNEKLFF
TGTGCCAGCAGCCCAGGGTTCAATGAAAAACTGTTTTTT
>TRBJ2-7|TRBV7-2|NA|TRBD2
CASSLTGGTYEQYF
TGTGCCAGCAGCTTGACGGGGGGGACCTACGAGCAGTACTTC
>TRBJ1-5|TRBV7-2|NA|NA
CASSLRGGNQPQHF
TGTGCCAGCAGCCTTCGGGGTGGGAATCAGCCCCAGCATTTT
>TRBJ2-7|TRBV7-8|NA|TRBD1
CASSLEGRGHSYEQYF
TGTGCCAGCAGCTTAGAGGGCAGGGGGCACTCCTACGAGCAGTACTTC
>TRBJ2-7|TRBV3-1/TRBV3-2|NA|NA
CASSPRDSLSYEQYF
TGTGCCAGCAGCCCCCGGGACTCCCTCTCCTACGAGCAGTACTTC
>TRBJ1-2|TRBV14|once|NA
CASSQDWIRGSNGYTF
TGTGCCAGCAGCCAAGATTGGATCAGGGGATCGAATGGCTACACCTTC
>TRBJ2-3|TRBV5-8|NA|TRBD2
CASRRKRGGTDTQYF
TGTGCCAGCAGAAGAAAGCGGGGGGGGACAGATACGCAGTATTTT
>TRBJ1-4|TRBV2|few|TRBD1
CASSRDRESEKLFF
TGTGCCAGCAGTCGGGACAGGGAATCTGAAAAACTGTTTTTT
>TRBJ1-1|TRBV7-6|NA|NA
CASSRGGTEAFF
TGTGCCAGCAGCCGAGGGGGCACTGAAGCTTTCTTT
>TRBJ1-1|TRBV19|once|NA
CASTPNLWGSPTEAFF
TGTGCCAGTACCCCTAACCTATGGGGCTCCCCCACTGAAGCTTTCTTT